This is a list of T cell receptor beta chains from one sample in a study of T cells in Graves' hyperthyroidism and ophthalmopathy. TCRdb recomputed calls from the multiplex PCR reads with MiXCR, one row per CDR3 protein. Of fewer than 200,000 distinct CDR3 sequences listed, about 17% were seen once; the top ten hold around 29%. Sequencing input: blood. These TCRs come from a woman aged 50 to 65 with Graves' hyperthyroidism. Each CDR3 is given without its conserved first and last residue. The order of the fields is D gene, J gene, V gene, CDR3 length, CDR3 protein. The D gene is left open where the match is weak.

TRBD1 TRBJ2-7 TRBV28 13 ASRDSGQGRYEQY
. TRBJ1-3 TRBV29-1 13 SVETGNDLGNTIY
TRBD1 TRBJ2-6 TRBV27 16 ASRPGQGRNSGANVLT
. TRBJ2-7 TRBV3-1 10 ASSPGPDEQY
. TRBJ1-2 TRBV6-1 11 ASSTGNVYGYT
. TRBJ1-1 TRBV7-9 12 ASSLTGGWTEAF
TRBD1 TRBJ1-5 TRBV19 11 ASRDRSHQPQH
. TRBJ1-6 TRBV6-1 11 ASSGTYNSPLH
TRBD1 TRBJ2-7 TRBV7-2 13 ASKTKDRNGFEQY
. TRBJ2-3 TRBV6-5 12 ASSYKPEPDTQY
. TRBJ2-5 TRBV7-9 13 ASSFLRTPAETQY
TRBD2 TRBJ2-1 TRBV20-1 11 SAAGDSYNEQF
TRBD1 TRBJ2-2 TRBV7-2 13 ASSNRQGGTGELF
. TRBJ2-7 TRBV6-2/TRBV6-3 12 ASSYSRLFYEQY
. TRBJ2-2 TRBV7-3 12 ASSLGRDTGELF
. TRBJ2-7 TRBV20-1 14 SARVPTGQSSYEQY
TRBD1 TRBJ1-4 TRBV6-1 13 ASTPGGQMGEKLF
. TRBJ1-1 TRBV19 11 ASSMAGFTEAF
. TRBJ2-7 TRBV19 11 ASSMAHGDEQY
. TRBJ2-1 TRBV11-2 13 ASSLMPVLANEQF
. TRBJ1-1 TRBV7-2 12 ASNQGGRYTEAF
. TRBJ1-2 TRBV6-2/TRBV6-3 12 ASSASRVDYGYT
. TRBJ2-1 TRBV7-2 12 ASSSTPARIEQF
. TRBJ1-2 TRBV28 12 ASSLLGQNYGYT
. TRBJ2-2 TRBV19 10 ASSPPSGELF
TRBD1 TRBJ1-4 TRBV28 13 ASSPPGGANEKLF
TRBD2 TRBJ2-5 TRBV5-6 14 ASSLGGGAIKETQY
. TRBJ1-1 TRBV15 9 ATSFLSEAF
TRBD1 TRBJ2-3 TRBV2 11 ANRQGATDTQY
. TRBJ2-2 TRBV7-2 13 ASSLAGGMTGELF
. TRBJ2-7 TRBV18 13 ASSPGGSTNYEQY
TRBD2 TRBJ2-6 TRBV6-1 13 ASSGGGTGANVLT
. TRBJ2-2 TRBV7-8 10 ASSMNTGELF
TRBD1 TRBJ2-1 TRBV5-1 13 ASSLARDRGNEQF
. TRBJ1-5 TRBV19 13 ASTDRRGGPGRQH
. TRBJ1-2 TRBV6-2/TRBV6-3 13 ASSYSGVARYGYT
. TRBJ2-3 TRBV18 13 ASSPWGASTDTQY
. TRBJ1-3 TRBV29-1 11 SARDSGGNTIY
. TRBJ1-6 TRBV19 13 ASSFGSGVNSPLH
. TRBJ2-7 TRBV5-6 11 ASSLMEIYEQY
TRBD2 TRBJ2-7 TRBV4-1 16 ASSQDAPGLAGVREQY
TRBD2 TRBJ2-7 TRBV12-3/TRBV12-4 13 ASSLQTSGGYEQY
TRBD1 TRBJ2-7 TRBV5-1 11 ASSWDRAYEQY
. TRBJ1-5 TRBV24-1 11 ATSARFGQPQH
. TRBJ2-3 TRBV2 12 ASTVSTNPDTQY
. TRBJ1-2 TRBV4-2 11 ASSRVGDYGYT
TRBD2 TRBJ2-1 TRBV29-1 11 SVPGLHDNEQF